The rows below give T cell receptor beta chains drawn from one sample of a study of blood T cell repertoires in COVID-19. Sequenced by immunoSEQ multiplex PCR; TCRdb stores in-frame clones only, minus some. Seen here are fewer than 200,000 clones, roughly 88% observed once, and the top ten hold about 4.9%. Sample: peripheral blood. The receptor source for this set is a man in his late teens or twenties with COVID-19, enrolled during active disease. CDR3s include the opening cysteine and the closing phenylalanine or tryptophan. A D gene is named only where the DNA matches it firmly. Clone size is not always given. Where it is, it says once, few, many or a class for expanded clones.

size: NA
D: NA
V: TRBV7-8
J: TRBJ1-6
DNA: TGTGCCAGCAGCGTTCGGGACTCAGGCGATTCACCCCTCCACTTT
CDR3: CASSVRDSGDSPLHF

size: NA
D: NA
V: TRBV28
J: TRBJ1-5
DNA: TGTGCCAGCAGTTTGAGGCAGGGCGGCCAGCCCCAGCATTTT
CDR3: CASSLRQGGQPQHF

size: NA
D: NA
V: TRBV4-1
J: TRBJ2-7
DNA: TGCGCCAGCAGCCAAGACAGGGGTAGGACCTACGAGCAGTACTTC
CDR3: CASSQDRGRTYEQYF

size: NA
D: NA
V: TRBV13
J: TRBJ1-2
DNA: TGTGCCAGCAGCTTAGAAGCAGGGACTAACTATGGCTACACCTTC
CDR3: CASSLEAGTNYGYTF

size: NA
D: NA
V: TRBV28
J: TRBJ1-6
DNA: TGTGCCAGCAGTACATCAGGGGAAGTCTCACCCCTCCACTTT
CDR3: CASSTSGEVSPLHF

size: NA
D: TRBD1
V: TRBV7-2
J: TRBJ2-7
DNA: TGTGCCAGCAGCTCCTCCGGACAGGGAAGCTCCTACGAGCAGTACTTC
CDR3: CASSSSGQGSSYEQYF

size: NA
D: NA
V: TRBV19
J: TRBJ2-3
DNA: TGTGCCAGTAGTTTGGGCGGGACCACAGATACGCAGTATTTT
CDR3: CASSLGGTTDTQYF

size: NA
D: NA
V: TRBV13
J: TRBJ2-2
DNA: TGTGCCAGCAGCTTAGGGGGGAGCACCGGGGAGCTGTTTTTT
CDR3: CASSLGGSTGELFF

size: NA
D: NA
V: TRBV9
J: TRBJ2-5
DNA: TGTGCCAGCAGCGGGGACATACAAGAGACCCAGTACTTC
CDR3: CASSGDIQETQYF

size: NA
D: NA
V: TRBV4-1
J: TRBJ1-6
DNA: TGCGCCAGCAGCCAAGATCCTCGCCCAGTTTCTAATTCACCCCTCCACTTT
CDR3: CASSQDPRPVSNSPLHF

size: NA
D: NA
V: TRBV5-4
J: TRBJ2-1
DNA: TGTGCCAGCAGCTTGACTGTCAATGAGCAGTTCTTC
CDR3: CASSLTVNEQFF

size: NA
D: TRBD2
V: TRBV7-2
J: TRBJ2-7
DNA: TGTGCCAGCAGCTTAGAGTTAGCGGGAGCCTCCTACGAGCAGTACTTC
CDR3: CASSLELAGASYEQYF

size: NA
D: NA
V: TRBV6-5
J: TRBJ1-2
DNA: TGTGCCAGCAGACCACAGCGGGAGTATGGCTACACCTTC
CDR3: CASRPQREYGYTF

size: NA
D: TRBD1
V: TRBV27
J: TRBJ2-7
DNA: TGTGCCAGCAGTCCTCGACAGGGTACCTACGAGCAGTACTTC
CDR3: CASSPRQGTYEQYF

size: once
D: TRBD2
V: TRBV24-1
J: TRBJ2-3
DNA: TGTGCCACCAGTGAGGCCGGGACTAGCGTTGGCACAGATACGCAGTATTTT
CDR3: CATSEAGTSVGTDTQYF

size: NA
D: TRBD1
V: TRBV9
J: TRBJ2-1
DNA: TGTGCCAGCAGCAATGACAGGGGAGACGACAATGAGCAGTTCTTC
CDR3: CASSNDRGDDNEQFF

size: NA
D: TRBD1
V: TRBV19
J: TRBJ1-6
DNA: TGTGCCAGTAAAACGAGGGACAGAGGAGGCTCCTATAATTCACCCCTCCACTTT
CDR3: CASKTRDRGGSYNSPLHF

size: NA
D: TRBD1
V: TRBV2
J: TRBJ2-7
DNA: TGTGCCAGCACCCAGGGGGTCGGACGTTACGAGCAGTACTTC
CDR3: CASTQGVGRYEQYF

size: NA
D: NA
V: TRBV13
J: TRBJ2-7
DNA: TGTGCCAGCAGCGCAAAAGCCGGGAGAGGTAACGAGCAGTACTTC
CDR3: CASSAKAGRGNEQYF

size: NA
D: NA
V: TRBV19
J: TRBJ2-4
DNA: TGTGCCAGTAGTATGAGGGTCCCCAGAGCCAAAAACATTCAGTACTTC
CDR3: CASSMRVPRAKNIQYF

size: once
D: NA
V: TRBV9
J: TRBJ2-7
DNA: TGTGCCAGCAGCGTAGGAACGGTCTACGAGCAGTACTTC
CDR3: CASSVGTVYEQYF

size: NA
D: NA
V: TRBV10-2
J: TRBJ1-5
DNA: TGCGCCAGCAGTGAGAGCCGGGACATCGGATGGAATCAGCCCCAGCATTTT
CDR3: CASSESRDIGWNQPQHF

size: NA
D: NA
V: TRBV10-3
J: TRBJ1-2
DNA: TGTGCCATCAGTGAAATAGAGTTCTATGGCTACACCTTC
CDR3: CAISEIEFYGYTF

size: NA
D: TRBD2
V: TRBV24-1
J: TRBJ2-1
DNA: TGTGCCACCAGTGATTTGTCTAGCGGGAGGGCCTTCAATGAGCAGTTCTTC
CDR3: CATSDLSSGRAFNEQFF

size: NA
D: NA
V: TRBV24-1
J: TRBJ1-1
DNA: TGTGCCACCAGTGAACCATCACTCGGGCGGGTCGACACTGAAGCTTTCTTT
CDR3: CATSEPSLGRVDTEAFF

size: NA
D: TRBD2
V: TRBV9
J: TRBJ2-7
DNA: TGTGCCAGCAGCGTAGCAGCGGGGACCTACGAGCAGTACTTC
CDR3: CASSVAAGTYEQYF

size: NA
D: NA
V: TRBV9
J: TRBJ2-2
DNA: TGTGCCAGCAGCGACCGACTGAACACCGGGGAGCTGTTTTTT
CDR3: CASSDRLNTGELFF

size: NA
D: NA
V: TRBV7-9
J: TRBJ2-3
DNA: TGTGCCAGCAGCCCTCGGCTAGCGAGATCGGATACGCAGTATTTT
CDR3: CASSPRLARSDTQYF

size: NA
D: NA
V: TRBV19
J: TRBJ2-5
DNA: TGTGCCAGTAGTATAACATCGGAGACCCAGTACTTC
CDR3: CASSITSETQYF

size: NA
D: NA
V: TRBV5-4
J: TRBJ2-7
DNA: TGTGCCAGCAGCTTGTTTACAGGGTCTAGCTACGAGCAGTACTTC
CDR3: CASSLFTGSSYEQYF

size: few
D: NA
V: TRBV5-4
J: TRBJ1-2
DNA: TGTGCCAGCAGCTTGGGGGGATCGGAGGGAATCTATGGCTACACCTTC
CDR3: CASSLGGSEGIYGYTF

size: NA
D: TRBD1
V: TRBV5-8
J: TRBJ2-7
DNA: TGTGCCAGCAGCCAGAAGGACAGGGACTACGAGCAGTACTTC
CDR3: CASSQKDRDYEQYF

size: NA
D: TRBD1
V: TRBV7-2
J: TRBJ1-2
DNA: TGTGCCAGCAGCTGGAAACCTGCCGGGACAGGGGTCGGCTACACCTTC
CDR3: CASSWKPAGTGVGYTF

size: once
D: NA
V: TRBV28
J: TRBJ1-2
DNA: TGTGCCAGCAGTTCGCGCGGCTACACCTTC
CDR3: CASSSRGYTF

size: few
D: TRBD2
V: TRBV7-2
J: TRBJ2-7
DNA: TGTGCCAGCAGCTTAGTGTGGGGAGGGGTACGGGAGCAGTACTTC
CDR3: CASSLVWGGVREQYF

size: few
D: TRBD1
V: TRBV5-1
J: TRBJ1-6
DNA: TGCGCCAGCAGCTTGGCCCAGCAGGGGGACAATTCACCCCTCCACTTT
CDR3: CASSLAQQGDNSPLHF

size: NA
D: TRBD1
V: TRBV2
J: TRBJ2-1
DNA: TGTGCCAGCCACTACGCCCGGACAGGGGGCCGTGAGCAGTTCTTC
CDR3: CASHYARTGGREQFF

size: NA
D: NA
V: TRBV19
J: TRBJ2-5
DNA: TGTGCCAGTAGTCGTACAGGGCGAGAGACCCAGTACTTC
CDR3: CASSRTGRETQYF

size: NA
D: NA
V: TRBV9
J: TRBJ2-5
DNA: TGTGCCAGCAGCGTAGAATTGGAGGGGGCGCGGGAGACCCAGTACTTC
CDR3: CASSVELEGARETQYF

size: NA
D: TRBD2
V: TRBV29-1
J: TRBJ2-1
DNA: TGCAGCGTCTTCACTAGCGACTCCTACAATGAGCAGTTCTTC
CDR3: CSVFTSDSYNEQFF

size: few
D: NA
V: TRBV2
J: TRBJ2-7
DNA: TGTGCCAGCAGTGACGAGCCGATCTACGAGCAGTACTTC
CDR3: CASSDEPIYEQYF

size: NA
D: TRBD2
V: TRBV3-1/TRBV3-2
J: TRBJ2-1
DNA: TGTGCCAGCAGCCAAGAAAGGGCGGGAGGCCGCAATGAGCAGTTCTTC
CDR3: CASSQERAGGRNEQFF

size: NA
D: NA
V: TRBV9
J: TRBJ2-4
DNA: TGTGCCAGCACAAACCCGGGGGGGACAGACCTAGCCAAAAACATTCAGTACTTC
CDR3: CASTNPGGTDLAKNIQYF

size: NA
D: NA
V: TRBV12-5
J: TRBJ2-2
DNA: TGTGCTAGTGGTTTCGCCTATACAGGGAACACCGGGGAGCTGTTTTTT
CDR3: CASGFAYTGNTGELFF

size: NA
D: NA
V: TRBV7-9
J: TRBJ2-2
DNA: TGTGCCACTAAACCTCCGTCGAACACCGGGGAGCTGTTTTTT
CDR3: CATKPPSNTGELFF

size: NA
D: TRBD2
V: TRBV9
J: TRBJ2-1
DNA: TGTGCCAGCACCACCGGGACTAGCGGGTACAATGAGCAGTTCTTC
CDR3: CASTTGTSGYNEQFF

size: NA
D: TRBD1
V: TRBV20-1
J: TRBJ1-5
DNA: TGCAGTGCTAGTTTACAGGGGCTAGGGCAGCCCCAGCATTTT
CDR3: CSASLQGLGQPQHF

size: NA
D: NA
V: TRBV13
J: TRBJ2-7
DNA: TGTGCCAGCAGCTTAGGGAGCAGGGGCGACGAGCAGTACTTC
CDR3: CASSLGSRGDEQYF

size: NA
D: TRBD1
V: TRBV29-1
J: TRBJ1-2
DNA: TGCAGCGTCGTAGGACAGGACACGCTTGGCTACACCTTC
CDR3: CSVVGQDTLGYTF

size: NA
D: TRBD2
V: TRBV6-1
J: TRBJ2-1
DNA: TGTGCCAGCAGTGAGGGACTAGCGGGATTGGGGCAGTTCTTC
CDR3: CASSEGLAGLGQFF

size: NA
D: NA
V: TRBV25-1
J: TRBJ1-1
DNA: TGTGCCAGCAGTGCCCAGACAGTGAACACTGAAGCTTTCTTT
CDR3: CASSAQTVNTEAFF

size: NA
D: TRBD1
V: TRBV7-9
J: TRBJ2-5
DNA: TGTGCCAGCAGAGGGACAGGGGGCCAGTACCAAGAGACCCAGTACTTC
CDR3: CASRGTGGQYQETQYF

size: NA
D: NA
V: TRBV11-2
J: TRBJ2-1
DNA: TGTGCCAGCAGCAAACAGGGCCCTAAGGCTCATGAGCAGTTCTTC
CDR3: CASSKQGPKAHEQFF

size: NA
D: NA
V: TRBV28
J: TRBJ2-1
DNA: TGTGCCAGCAGTTTTCCCCCCAGCTCCTACAATGAGCAGTTCTTC
CDR3: CASSFPPSSYNEQFF